Following are 29 T cell receptor beta chains from one sample sequenced in a study of CD8+CD57+ T cells in acquired aplastic anemia (dated by TCRdb to between 2018 and 2020). Instrument on record: Illumina HiSeq 2000. Profiling of TCR beta VDJ combinations and CDR3 sequences used genomic DNA as the template. Using fastp at Q25 and MiXCR, TCRdb reprocessed the public reads and kept productive beta chains. Rows matching on CDR3 protein sequence are summarized as one entry with the most common DNA and genes. The sample table holds approximately 200,000 distinct CDR3 sequences, of which over 60% were seen once. The leading ten clones occupy approximately 44% of the sample. The sequenced sample consisted of sorted CD4+, CD8+, or CD8+CD57+ T cells (not recorded which) from PBMCs. These receptor sequences come from a human donor with severe aplastic anemia or a healthy control (not recorded which).

V usage is TRBV7-9 and J usage is TRBJ2-2; no clear D gene. Germline CDR1 SEHNR, CDR2 FQNEAQ (reference sequence). The CDR3 is 14 amino acids. The V end was cut by 2 bases, the J end by 8 bases, with 12 bases between. The CDR3 protein is CASSLTARRGELFF. The CDR3 DNA reads as TGTGCCAGCAGCTTAACCGCCAGAAGAGGGGAGCTGTTTTTT.

The chain links TRBV29-1 to TRBJ2-3, with TRBD2 matching over 8 bases. CDR1 SQVTM and CDR2 ANQGSEA come from the germline V gene. CDR3 length: 12 amino acids. The CDR3 nucleotides read TGCAGTGGACTAGCCCGCACAGATACGCAGTATTTT. Translated: CSGLARTDTQYF.

This chain uses TRBV5-1 with TRBJ2-7; D call uncertain. The V end was cut by 2 bases, the J end by 1 base, with 10 bases between. The CDR3 extends over 14 amino acids. Germline assignment: CDR1 SGHRS and CDR2 YFSETQ. CDR3 protein: CASSFDGSSYEQYF. CDR3 DNA sequence: TGCGCCAGCAGCTTTGACGGCTCTTCCTACGAGCAGTACTTC.

This clonotype was counted at least ten times. This chain links TRBV19 with TRBJ1-1; D is perhaps TRBD1 (5 bases). The CDR3 covers 12 residues. The germline gives CDR1 LNHDA, CDR2 SQIVND (reference sequence). V lost 6 bases and J 4 bases, leaving 9 bases between the germline ends. CDR3 region: CASRSGGTEAFF. CDR3 nucleotide sequence: TGTGCCAGTAGGTCCGGGGGCACTGAAGCTTTCTTT.

This sequence joins TRBV5-1 and TRBJ1-2; tentative D call: TRBD1 (6 bases). The V gene lost 5 bases and the J gene lost 7 bases, with 15 bases spanning the gap. The CDR3 runs to 13 residues. Germline V gene lookup returns CDR1 SGHRS and CDR2 YFSETQ. The CDR3 sequence is CASSEQGRGGYTF. The CDR3 bases are TGCGCCAGCAGTGAACAGGGAAGAGGTGGCTACACCTTC.

This clonotype has just a few counts. This chain joins TRBV7-2 and TRBJ1-2, with D perhaps matching TRBD1 (6 bases). Trimming pared 4 bases from V and 4 bases from J, leaving 16 bases between. The CDR3 is 15 residues long. Germline CDR1 and CDR2: SGHTA and FQGNSA. The CDR3 nucleotides read TGTGCCAGCAGCTCGATAGGGGGGGGGAGCTATGGCTACACCTTC. Protein sequence: CASSSIGGGSYGYTF.

CDR3 DNA sequence: TGTGCCAGCAGCGAGCTACTAGCGGGAGTGGGCGGGGAGCTGTTTTTT. Translation gives CASSELLAGVGGELFF. The chain links TRBV11-3 to TRBJ2-2, with TRBD2 matching 11 bases. J lost 7 bases, V lost 5 bases, and 9 bases had no gene match. The germline V gene encodes CDR1 SGHNT and CDR2 YENEEA. The CDR3 runs to 16 residues.

This chain uses TRBV20-1 with TRBJ2-1; no definite D call. The V gene's germline CDR1 is DFQATT and CDR2 SNEGSKA (reference sequence). The V and J ends lost 1 base and 3 bases respectively, with 7 bases between them. This CDR3 comprises 13 residues. CDR3 in amino acids: CSARGQSYNEQFF. Written as DNA, the CDR3 is TGCAGTGCTAGAGGGCAAAGCTACAATGAGCAGTTCTTC.

The chain employs TRBV20-1 and TRBJ1-1; possibly TRBD1 for D (6 bases). With 5 bases removed from V and 3 bases from J, the gap between germline ends came to 16 bases. This CDR3 has 14 amino acids. CDR1 is DFQATT, CDR2 SNEGSKA, per germline (reference sequence). CDR3 amino acids: CSAPLEGGHTEAFF. CDR3 bases: TGCAGTGCTCCCTTGGAGGGGGGGCACACTGAAGCTTTCTTT.

The chain combines TRBV5-1 with TRBJ2-3; D is unclear. The CDR3 sequence is 14 residues long. Per the germline V gene, CDR1 is SGHRS and CDR2 is YFSETQ. Trimming took 2 bases from V and 4 from J, leaving 11 bases between them. CDR3 in amino acids: CASSFLSVADTQYF. The CDR3 DNA reads TGCGCCAGCAGCTTCCTAAGTGTCGCAGATACGCAGTATTTT. The whole variable domain, remainder taken from reference TRBV5-1 and TRBJ2-3, is KAGVTQTPRYLIKTRGQQVTLSCSPISGHRSVSWYQQTPGQGLQFLFEYFSETQRNKGNFPGRFSGRQFSNSRSEMNVSTLELGDSALYLCASSFLSVADTQYFGPGTRLTVL.

V and J are TRBV5-4 and TRBJ2-5; TRBD1 matches 7 bases. V shed 4 bases, J shed 2 bases, and the junction held 11 bases outside the gene matches. The CDR3 contains 16 residues. Germline values: CDR1 SGHNT, CDR2 YYREEE (reference sequence). CDR3 in amino acids: CASSPNRDSGQETQYF. The CDR3 nucleotides read TGTGCCAGCAGCCCAAACCGGGACAGCGGACAAGAGACCCAGTACTTC.

The chain recombines TRBV7-9 with TRBJ2-5; weak D call: TRBD1 (5 bases). This CDR3 region has 15 residues. CDR1 SEHNR and CDR2 FQNEAQ come from the germline V gene (reference sequence). Trimming removed 1 base from V and 4 bases from J, with 13 bases in between. As DNA, the CDR3 is TGTGCCAGCAGCTTAGACAGGCGGAGACGAGAGACCCAGTACTTC. Protein: CASSLDRRRRETQYF.

The rearrangement uses TRBV7-8 and TRBJ2-7; 8 nucleotides match TRBD2. The junction had 11 bases not matched to a gene; V was cut back by 5 bases and J by 5 bases. This CDR3 has 15 amino acids. Germline CDR1 and CDR2: SGHVS and FQNEAQ. The CDR3 nucleotides are TGTGCCAGCAGCCCTTGGCAGCGGGAGACGGACGAGCAGTACTTC. This gives the protein CASSPWQRETDEQYF.

The genes are TRBV12-3 or TRBV12-4 and TRBJ2-7, with TRBD1 matching 8 bases. The CDR3 is made up of 14 amino acids. J lost 2 bases, V lost 5 bases, and 5 bases had no gene match. The CDR3 coding sequence is TGTGCCAGCAGTCGGACAGGGCCAACCTACGAGCAGTACTTC. Residues: CASSRTGPTYEQYF.

The CDR3 loop is CAISGTGQETQYF. The CDR3 nucleotides read TGTGCCATCAGTGGGACAGGGCAAGAGACCCAGTACTTC. This chain links TRBV10-3 with TRBJ2-5; 8 bases agree with TRBD1. The junction had 0 bases not matched to a gene; V was cut back by 4 bases and J by 2 bases. The CDR3 is 13 residues long. CDR1 ENHRY and CDR2 SYGVKD come from the germline V gene.

The rearrangement joins TRBV15 to TRBJ2-3; 7 bases are shared with TRBD2. CDR3 size: 15 residues. V was pared by 3 bases and J by 2 bases, with 5 bases of the junction left unmatched. CDR1 is LNHNV and CDR2 is YYDKDF in the germline V gene (reference sequence). The CDR3 sequence: CATSRGGDLTDTQYF. CDR3 nucleotides: TGTGCCACCAGCAGGGGAGGGGATCTCACAGATACGCAGTATTTT.

The chain is built from TRBV5-1 and TRBJ2-7; 11 nucleotides line up with TRBD2. The CDR3 length is 14 residues. V dropped 5 bases and J dropped 5; count of bases not matched to a gene: 6. Germline loops: CDR1 SGHRS, CDR2 YFSETQ. The CDR3 loop is CASRVTSGVDEQYF. Written as DNA, the CDR3 is TGCGCCAGCAGGGTGACTAGCGGGGTTGACGAGCAGTACTTC.

The chain links TRBV7-9 to TRBJ2-1; D is unresolved. The CDR3 extends over 12 amino acids. The germline V and J ends were trimmed by 5 bases and 8 bases, with 10 bases remaining between them. Germline V gene sequence: CDR1 SEHNR, CDR2 FQNEAQ (reference sequence). The CDR3 DNA follows: TGTGCCAGCAGCCCCGCGTGGGATGAGCAGTTCTTC. Its translation is CASSPAWDEQFF.

The chain uses TRBV15 and TRBJ2-7; D remains ambiguous. This CDR3 is built from 12 residues. Germline assignment: CDR1 LNHNV and CDR2 YYDKDF (reference sequence). V lost 0 bases, J lost 2 bases, and 2 bases lay in between. The CDR3 is CATSRDTYEQYF. CDR3 DNA: TGTGCCACCAGCAGAGATACCTACGAGCAGTACTTC.

CDR3 nucleotides: TGTGCCAGCAGTGGACGACAGGGGAACTATGGCTACACCTTC. This sequence encodes CASSGRQGNYGYTF. V usage is TRBV2 and J usage is TRBJ1-2; TRBD1 matches 8 bases. The CDR3 consists of 14 residues. Germline values: CDR1 SNHLY, CDR2 FYNNEI. V shed 4 bases, J shed 2 bases, and the junction held 3 bases outside the gene matches.

This clonotype was found many times. The rearrangement joins TRBV2 to TRBJ1-6; 8 positions agree with TRBD1. Germline values: CDR1 SNHLY, CDR2 FYNNEI. The CDR3 totals 13 residues. The ends lost 7 bases at V and 7 bases at J; junction bases unmatched: 3. CDR3 DNA sequence: TGTGCCAGCACAGACAGGGGCAATTCACCCCTCCACTTT. This gives the protein CASTDRGNSPLHF.

This clonotype was counted once. The junction differs from germline at one of its ends, possibly a read error. The rearrangement links TRBV9 to TRBJ1-6; D is unresolved. Germline CDR1 SGDLS, CDR2 YYNGEE. The CDR3 loop spans 12 amino acids. The CDR3 DNA reads TGTGCCAGCAGCGAGATTAATTCACCCCTCCGCTTT. Translating it yields CASSEINSPLRF.

This clonotype has a handful of counts. V gene TRBV7-3 combines with J gene TRBJ2-2; tentative D call: TRBD2 (6 bases). V lost 1 base to trimming and J lost 3 bases, with 9 bases between them. The CDR3 is 15 residues long. CDR1 is SGHTA and CDR2 is FQGTGA in the germline V gene. The CDR3 nucleotides read TGTGCCAGCAGCTTAATGCGGGATGACACCGGGGAGCTGTTTTTT. It specifies CASSLMRDDTGELFF. Full variable domain (missing parts from reference TRBV7-3 and TRBJ2-2): GAGVSQTPSNKVTEKGKYVELRCDPISGHTALYWYRQSLGQGPEFLIYFQGTGAADDSGLPNDRFFAVRPEGSVSTLKIQRTERGDSAVYLCASSLMRDDTGELFFGEGSRLTVL.

This clonotype was recorded at least ten times. V gene TRBV20-1 combines with J gene TRBJ2-7; 7 bases line up with TRBD1. Trimming removed 2 bases from V and 3 bases from J; junction bases left unmatched: 4. The CDR3 has 13 amino acids. Germline CDR1 reads DFQATT; CDR2 reads SNEGSKA (reference sequence). CDR3 sequence reads: CSARPRQGYEQYF. CDR3 nucleotides: TGCAGTGCTAGACCGAGACAGGGCTACGAGCAGTACTTC.

This clonotype came up a few times. This chain uses TRBV7-2 with TRBJ2-7, with a tentative D call TRBD2 (6 bases). Trimming left V 0 bases short and J 3 bases short, with 9 bases between. CDR3 length: 14 amino acids. The germline gives CDR1 SGHTA, CDR2 FQGNSA. The CDR3 DNA reads as TGTGCCAGCAGCTTAGCGTGGGGGGTCTACGAGCAGTACTTC. This gives the protein CASSLAWGVYEQYF.

Points on this clonotype: This may be a read error: a much more frequent sequence differs by one nucleotide. The rearrangement joins TRBV30 to TRBJ2-7, with TRBD1 as a possible D gene (6 bases). V gave up 0 bases and J gave up 8 bases, with 14 bases separating them. The CDR3 is made up of 13 amino acids. Looked up from germline, CDR1 is GTSNPN and CDR2 is SVGIG (reference sequence). As DNA, the CDR3 is TGTGCCTGGAGTGTGGCCAGGGGTGGCAAGCAGTACTTC. This gives the protein CAWSVARGGKQYF.

The rearrangement links TRBV5-1 to TRBJ2-1, with unresolved D. Looked up from germline, CDR1 is SGHRS and CDR2 is YFSETQ. The CDR3 length is 13 residues. Trimming removed 0 bases from V and 9 bases from J, with 10 bases in between. This chain's CDR3 is CASSLAADLEQFF. CDR3 DNA sequence: TGCGCCAGCAGCTTGGCGGCGGATCTTGAGCAGTTCTTC.

The rearrangement joins TRBV7-2 to TRBJ1-1; weak D call: TRBD1 (6 bases). Per germline, CDR1 SGHTA and CDR2 FQGNSA. The CDR3 has 13 residues. V was shortened by 0 bases and J by 7 bases, with 9 bases between the two germline ends. CDR3 sequence: CASSLALTGEAFF. The CDR3 DNA follows: TGTGCCAGCAGCTTAGCCCTGACAGGTGAAGCTTTCTTT.

The chain couples TRBV25-1 to TRBJ2-1; 11 bases align to TRBD1. CDR3 length: 16 residues. Per the germline V gene, CDR1 is MGHDK and CDR2 is SYGVNS. V lost 8 bases and J lost 4; bases outside the gene matches: 10. In DNA, the CDR3 is TGTGCCAGCGTTGAAGGTGGACAGGGGGCATACAATGAGCAGTTCTTC. Amino acids: CASVEGGQGAYNEQFF.